This entry concerns a single TCR beta chain. This specimen comes from a study of control samples from healthy donors and cancer patients. Sequencing was performed with immunoSEQ multiplex PCR; in TCRdb, only in-frame clones are kept and a portion is missing. The table shows roughly 63,000 clones, with roughly 90% occurring only once. Germline V gene lookup returns CDR1 KGHSH and CDR2 LQKENI. V was shortened by 3 bases and J by 2 bases, with 10 bases between the two germline ends. This CDR3 has 14 residues. The chain carries TRBV18 and TRBJ1-1, with D unclear. The material sequenced was PBMCs. This TCR was sampled from a man aged 40-55 years with colorectal cancer. The CDR3 DNA reads TGTGCCAGCTCACCGTCCGGGGTTAACACTGAAGCTTTCTTT. It translates to CASSPSGVNTEAFF.